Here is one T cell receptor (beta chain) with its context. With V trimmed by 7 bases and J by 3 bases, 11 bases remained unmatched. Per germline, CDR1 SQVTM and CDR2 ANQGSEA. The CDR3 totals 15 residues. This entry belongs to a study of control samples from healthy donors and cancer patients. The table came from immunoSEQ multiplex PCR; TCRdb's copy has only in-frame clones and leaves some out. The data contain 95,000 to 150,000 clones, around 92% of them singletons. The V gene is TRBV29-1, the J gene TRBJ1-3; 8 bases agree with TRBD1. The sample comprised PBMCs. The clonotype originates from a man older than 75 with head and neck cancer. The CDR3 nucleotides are TGCAGCGCGAACCTCCCAGGGGGCTTTGGAAACACCATATATTTT. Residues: CSANLPGGFGNTIYF.